This is a list of T cell receptor beta chains from one sample in a study of blood T cell repertoires in COVID-19. Sequenced by immunoSEQ multiplex PCR; TCRdb stores in-frame clones only, minus some. The sample records about 88,000 clones, approximately 86% being singletons. The material sequenced was peripheral blood. The receptors here all came from a male donor with acute or convalescent COVID-19. Both conserved end residues are part of each CDR3. D genes are given only for firm matches. Size tells how often a clone was seen (once, few, many) or the class of an expanded clone, and some rows leave it out.

V	size	D	J	CDR3	DNA
TRBV18	-	TRBD1	TRBJ2-7	CASSPGNRGASYEQYF	TGTGCCAGCTCACCAGGAAACAGGGGGGCGTCCTACGAGCAGTACTTC
TRBV28	-	-	TRBJ2-1	CASSPTGSSYNEQFF	TGTGCCAGCAGCCCGACAGGAAGCTCCTACAATGAGCAGTTCTTC
TRBV7-7	-	TRBD1	TRBJ2-5	CASSLQTGNQETQYF	TGTGCTAGCAGCTTACAGACAGGGAACCAAGAGACCCAGTACTTC
TRBV2	-	-	TRBJ2-1	CASSESVGRDLYNEQFF	TGTGCCAGCAGTGAATCGGTGGGGCGGGACCTATACAATGAGCAGTTCTTC
TRBV6-5	-	-	TRBJ1-3	CASRPEMSGNTIYF	TGTGCCAGCAGGCCCGAGATGTCTGGAAACACCATATATTTT
TRBV7-2	-	-	TRBJ2-7	CASSFSSSYEQYF	TGTGCCAGCAGCTTCTCCAGCTCCTACGAGCAGTACTTC
TRBV12-3/TRBV12-4	-	-	TRBJ1-5	CASSLGEGQPQHF	TGTGCCAGCAGTTTGGGTGAGGGACAGCCCCAGCATTTT
TRBV15	-	TRBD2	TRBJ2-1	CATSVQLAVPYNEQFF	TGTGCCACCAGCGTCCAACTAGCGGTCCCCTACAATGAGCAGTTCTTC
TRBV10-3	-	-	TRBJ1-5	CAISEPRGSSNQPQHF	TGTGCCATCAGTGAGCCCCGAGGGAGTAGCAATCAGCCCCAGCATTTT
TRBV7-8	-	-	TRBJ2-7	CASSLVGGGEQYF	TGTGCCAGCAGCTTAGTGGGGGGAGGCGAGCAGTACTTC
TRBV6-5	once	-	TRBJ1-1	CASKLKPNTEAFF	TGTGCCAGCAAACTGAAACCGAACACTGAAGCTTTCTTT
TRBV2	-	TRBD2	TRBJ2-7	CASSEGGTSGGYEQYF	TGTGCCAGCAGTGAAGGGGGAACTAGCGGGGGATACGAGCAGTACTTC
TRBV6-5	-	-	TRBJ2-7	CASQDIYEQYF	TGTGCCAGCCAAGACATCTACGAGCAGTACTTC
TRBV14	once	-	TRBJ1-2	CASSQAYGYTF	TGTGCCAGCAGCCAGGCCTATGGCTACACCTTC
TRBV30	-	TRBD1	TRBJ1-4	CAWSTQGGEKLFF	TGTGCCTGGAGTACTCAGGGGGGCGAAAAACTGTTTTTT
TRBV7-9	-	-	TRBJ1-1	CASSLGQANTEAFF	TGTGCCAGCAGCTTAGGCCAGGCGAACACTGAAGCTTTCTTT
TRBV11-2	few	-	TRBJ1-3	CASSLGGQLSGNTIYF	TGTGCCAGCAGCTTAGGTGGACAGCTCTCTGGAAACACCATATATTTT
TRBV6-5	-	-	TRBJ1-1	CASSYSTRVNTEAFF	TGTGCCAGCAGTTACTCAACCAGGGTAAACACTGAAGCTTTCTTT
TRBV7-9	-	-	TRBJ1-2	CASSLSIVTNYGYTF	TGTGCCAGCAGCTTATCGATAGTCACTAACTATGGCTACACCTTC
TRBV3-1/TRBV3-2	-	-	TRBJ1-6	CASSQGDRSNSPLHF	TGTGCCAGCAGCCAGGGTGACAGGAGTAATTCACCCCTCCACTTT
TRBV24-1	-	-	TRBJ2-1	CATSDISSSSYNEQFF	TGTGCCACCAGTGATATTTCTTCCAGCTCCTACAATGAGCAGTTCTTC
TRBV28	few	-	TRBJ2-7	CASRPQGRMNEQYF	TGTGCCAGCAGACCCCAGGGTCGGATGAACGAGCAGTACTTC
TRBV19	-	-	TRBJ1-2	CASSRQGSDGYTF	TGTGCCAGTAGTAGGCAGGGAAGCGATGGCTACACCTTC
TRBV5-5	-	TRBD1	TRBJ1-2	CASSYEGQGFYGYTF	TGTGCCAGCAGCTACGAGGGACAGGGGTTCTATGGCTACACCTTC
TRBV5-1	-	TRBD1	TRBJ1-4	CASSLDRGEKLFF	TGCGCCAGCAGCTTGGACAGGGGTGAAAAACTGTTTTTT
TRBV11-2	-	TRBD2	TRBJ2-4	CASTLGLAGLLAKNIQYF	TGTGCCAGCACCCTCGGACTAGCGGGGCTACTAGCCAAAAACATTCAGTACTTC